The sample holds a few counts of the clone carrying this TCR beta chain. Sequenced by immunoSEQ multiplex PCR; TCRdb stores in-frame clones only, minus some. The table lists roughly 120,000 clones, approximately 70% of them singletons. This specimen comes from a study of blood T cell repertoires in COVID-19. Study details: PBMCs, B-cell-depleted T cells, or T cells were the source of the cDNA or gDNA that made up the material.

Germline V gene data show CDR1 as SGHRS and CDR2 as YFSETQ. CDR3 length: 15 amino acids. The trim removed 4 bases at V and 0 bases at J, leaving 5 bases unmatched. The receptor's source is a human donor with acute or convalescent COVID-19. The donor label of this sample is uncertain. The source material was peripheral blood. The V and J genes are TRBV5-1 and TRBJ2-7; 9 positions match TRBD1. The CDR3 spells CASSKGQGISYEQYF. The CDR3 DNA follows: TGCGCCAGCAGCAAAGGACAGGGGATCTCCTACGAGCAGTACTTC.